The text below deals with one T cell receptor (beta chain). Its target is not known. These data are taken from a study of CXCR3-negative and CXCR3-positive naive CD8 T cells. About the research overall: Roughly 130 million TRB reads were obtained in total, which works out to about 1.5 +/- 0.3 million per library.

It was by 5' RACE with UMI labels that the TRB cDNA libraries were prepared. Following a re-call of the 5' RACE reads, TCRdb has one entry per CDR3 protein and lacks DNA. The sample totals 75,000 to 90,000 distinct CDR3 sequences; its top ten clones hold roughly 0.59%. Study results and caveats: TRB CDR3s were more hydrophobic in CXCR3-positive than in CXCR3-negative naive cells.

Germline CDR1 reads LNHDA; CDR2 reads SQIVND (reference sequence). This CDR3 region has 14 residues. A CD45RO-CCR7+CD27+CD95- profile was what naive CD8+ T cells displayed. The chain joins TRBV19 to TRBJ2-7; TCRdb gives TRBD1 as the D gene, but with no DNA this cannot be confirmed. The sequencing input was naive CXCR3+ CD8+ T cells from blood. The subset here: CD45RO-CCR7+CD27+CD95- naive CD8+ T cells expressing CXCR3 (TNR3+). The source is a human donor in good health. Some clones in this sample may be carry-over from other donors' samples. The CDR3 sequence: CASSIGTGNYEQYF.